This TCR beta chain is drawn from a study of long-term antiretroviral therapy in people with HIV. Broader study findings: When set beside controls, HIV repertoires had CDR3 length ranges that were narrower.

Survey-level immunoSEQ v3.0 assays were run. In sequencing, about 35,000-50,000 T-cell genomes per sample were targeted. Sequencing was performed with immunoSEQ multiplex PCR; in TCRdb, only in-frame clones are kept and a portion is missing. This table holds 25,000 to 35,000 clones, approximately 92% found once. CDR3 length: 16 amino acids. The ends were cut back, 2 bases at V and 3 bases at J, with 14 bases in the middle. CDR1 and CDR2 from the germline V gene are SGHDT and YYEEEE. Every one of the participants with HIV received treatment in the United States. Of note for this clone: The target antigen is unknown.

The chain uses TRBV5-6 and TRBJ2-2, with a possible D match to TRBD1 (5 bases). The specimen comprised unsorted PBMCs, sampled approximately 5.1 years after starting antiretroviral therapy. This receptor was obtained from a woman in her thirties or forties with HIV. CDR3 nucleotide sequence: TGTGCCAGCAGCTTTTCGGTTGGGGCGGACACCGGGGAGCTGTTTTTT. The encoded protein is CASSFSVGADTGELFF.